This TCR beta chain was captured by sequencing in a study of T cells after yellow fever vaccination. Broader study findings: It was a small share of clonotypes that appeared in both CD4 and CD8 compartments. The study found a weaker secondary response that peaked faster, day 5 versus 15. Abundant clonotypes (contaminants from the bulk population) could be present in FACS-sorted repertoires.

The germline gives CDR1 SGHTA, CDR2 FQGNSA. Unmatched junction bases numbered 7, after V lost 8 bases and J lost 6 bases. This CDR3 spans 13 amino acids. TCRdb used MiXCR to reprocess the 5' RACE reads, holding one entry per CDR3 protein. The table shows 250,000 to 350,000 distinct CDR3 sequences, with roughly 9% occurring only once. A few counts support this clonotype. The antigen is not known. The receptor was isolated from a man younger than 35 who received the YFV17D yellow fever vaccine. The V call is TRBV7-2, the J call TRBJ2-3; 8 positions match TRBD2. Sequenced here: CD4+ T cells sorted from PBMCs, sampled 5 days after the yellow fever booster vaccination. The CDR3 protein is CASHGGGHDTQYF. The CDR3, as DNA: TGTGCCAGCCATGGCGGGGGGCACGATACGCAGTATTTT.